These T cell receptor beta chains were read from a single sample in a study of STAT3 mutations in large granular lymphocyte leukemia. Generated by immunoSEQ multiplex PCR, the TCRdb table keeps only in-frame clones and is missing some. The profile shows some 27,000 clones, around 80% of them singletons. Sequencing used peripheral blood mononuclear cells. Source of these receptors: a woman between 45 and 65 years old with T-cell large granular lymphocyte leukemia. Some clones in this sample may be carry-over from other donors' samples. The CDR3 runs from the conserved cysteine through the conserved F or W. A D gene is named only where the DNA matches it firmly. Clone size appears in some rows only: once, few, many, or a class for an expanded clone.

v_call	d_call	j_call	clone_size	cdr3_nt	cdr3_aa
TRBV25-1	.	TRBJ1-4	.	TGTGCCAGCAGCAGATCAACTAATGAAAAACTGTTTTTT	CASSRSTNEKLFF
TRBV28	.	TRBJ2-3	.	TGTGCCAGCAGTTTAAACAGGGTGACAGATACGCAGTATTTT	CASSLNRVTDTQYF
TRBV28	.	TRBJ1-2	.	TGTGCCAGCAATCCATCCCAGCTCTATGGCTACACCTTC	CASNPSQLYGYTF
TRBV5-1	.	TRBJ2-3	.	TGCGCCAGCAGCCTCCCTCGCGGGACTGAAGGAGATACGCAGTATTTT	CASSLPRGTEGDTQYF
TRBV18	.	TRBJ2-7	.	TGTGCCAGCTCAGCAGGGGTAGGATCCGCCTTGAGCCACGAGCAGTACTTC	CASSAGVGSALSHEQYF
TRBV18	.	TRBJ2-6	.	TGTGCCAGCTCACCAAATAGGGCCTCTGGGGCCAACGTCCTGACTTTC	CASSPNRASGANVLTF
TRBV4-2	.	TRBJ2-2	.	TGTGCCAGCAGCCAAGGAGCTGATGAGAACACCGGGGAGCTGTTTTTT	CASSQGADENTGELFF
TRBV5-1	TRBD1	TRBJ1-2	.	TGCGCCAGCAGCTTGGAGGGACAGGGCACAGGCTACACCTTC	CASSLEGQGTGYTF
TRBV27	.	TRBJ2-1	once	TGTGCCAGCAGTTCTCCTTCCGGGCGCTACAATGAGCAGTTCTTC	CASSSPSGRYNEQFF
TRBV18	.	TRBJ2-3	once	TGTGCCAGCTCACCACCGTCCAAGGCAGGCTCCTTTAGAACAGATACGCAGTATTTT	CASSPPSKAGSFRTDTQYF
TRBV6-5	TRBD1	TRBJ1-1	.	TGTGCCAGCAGTCGACAGGGGGCTGGTAGGACTGAAGCTTTCTTT	CASSRQGAGRTEAFF
TRBV5-1	TRBD2	TRBJ2-3	.	TGCGCCAGCAGCCCCACTAGCGGGAGCAGCACAGATACGCAGTATTTT	CASSPTSGSSTDTQYF
TRBV7-6	.	TRBJ1-4	.	TGTGCCAGCAGCGAGGGGCGGCATAATGAAAAACTGTTTTTT	CASSEGRHNEKLFF
TRBV5-1	.	TRBJ2-2	.	TGCGCCAGCAGCCCCAGACAGGTCCCCGGGGAGCTGTTTTTT	CASSPRQVPGELFF
TRBV18	.	TRBJ2-7	.	TGTGCCAGCTCACCCCAGGGCGTGGGCGAGCAGTACTTC	CASSPQGVGEQYF
TRBV5-4	.	TRBJ2-3	.	TGTGCCAGCAGCCCGGCCGCGGAGGGCACAGATACGCAGTATTTT	CASSPAAEGTDTQYF
TRBV6-5	.	TRBJ2-3	.	TGTGCCAGCAGTTGGTCCCGGAGCACAGATACGCAGTATTTT	CASSWSRSTDTQYF
TRBV28	.	TRBJ2-7	few	TGTGCCAGCAGTTTGGACGGCTACGAGCAGTACTTC	CASSLDGYEQYF
TRBV27	.	TRBJ2-1	.	TGTGCCAGCAGTTTAAATCAACACAATGAGCAGTTCTTC	CASSLNQHNEQFF
TRBV5-1	.	TRBJ1-3	.	TGCGCCAGCAGCTTGGTGGGGGGCTCTGGAAACACCATATATTTT	CASSLVGGSGNTIYF
TRBV30	.	TRBJ1-2	.	TGTGCCTGGAGTGTATCTTGGGACACCTTCTCGGGGGGCTACACCTTC	CAWSVSWDTFSGGYTF
TRBV10-3	TRBD1	TRBJ2-7	.	TGTGCCATCAGTGGGACAGGGGCCGAGCAGTACTTC	CAISGTGAEQYF
TRBV6-5	.	TRBJ1-2	.	TGTGCCACCCGAGGGAGGGGGGTCGGCACCTTC	CATRGRGVGTF
TRBV11-1	.	TRBJ2-7	.	TGTGCCAGCAGCTTAGAAGGGGGTCTGTCACGCGAGCAGTACTTC	CASSLEGGLSREQYF
TRBV30	TRBD2	TRBJ2-1	.	TGTGCCTGGAGTGTACCCGCGGGAGGGAAGGATGAGCAGTTCTTC	CAWSVPAGGKDEQFF
TRBV18	TRBD2	TRBJ2-1	.	TGTGCCAGCTCACCCCGACTAGCGGCAACAGATGAGCAGTTCTTC	CASSPRLAATDEQFF
TRBV7-9	TRBD2	TRBJ2-7	.	TGTGCCAGCAGCTCCCGAGGACTAGCGGGAGTCTACGAGCAGTACTTC	CASSSRGLAGVYEQYF
TRBV6-6	TRBD2	TRBJ2-7	.	TGTGCCAGCAGTTTTGGGAGGGAGGGCTACGAGCAGTACTTC	CASSFGREGYEQYF
TRBV18	TRBD1	TRBJ2-1	.	TGTGCCAGCTCATCTCGACAGGGATCGTCCTACAATGAGCAGTTCTTC	CASSSRQGSSYNEQFF
TRBV7-9	.	TRBJ2-7	.	TGTGCCAGCAGCTTTCGGGTAAGCGAGCAGTACTTC	CASSFRVSEQYF
TRBV18	.	TRBJ1-1	few	TGTGCCAGCTCAGTACGGACACAGAACACTGAAGCTTTCTTT	CASSVRTQNTEAFF
TRBV6-5	.	TRBJ1-1	few	TGTGCCAGCAGTTACATGGGGGCGGCTAACACTGAAGCTTTCTTT	CASSYMGAANTEAFF